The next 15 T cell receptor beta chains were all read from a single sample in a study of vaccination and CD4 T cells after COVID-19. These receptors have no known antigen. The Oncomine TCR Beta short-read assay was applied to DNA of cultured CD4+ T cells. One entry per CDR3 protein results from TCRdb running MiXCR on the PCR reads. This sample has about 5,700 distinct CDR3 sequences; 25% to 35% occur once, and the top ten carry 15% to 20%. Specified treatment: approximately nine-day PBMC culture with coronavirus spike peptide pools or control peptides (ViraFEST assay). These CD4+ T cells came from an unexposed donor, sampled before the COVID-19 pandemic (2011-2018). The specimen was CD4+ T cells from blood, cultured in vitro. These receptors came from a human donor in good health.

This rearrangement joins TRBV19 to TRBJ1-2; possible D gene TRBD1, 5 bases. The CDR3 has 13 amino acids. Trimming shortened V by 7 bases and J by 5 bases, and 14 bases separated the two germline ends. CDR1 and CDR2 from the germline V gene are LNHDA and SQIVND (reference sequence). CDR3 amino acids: CASTIGVRYGYTF. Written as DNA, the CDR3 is TGTGCCAGTACGATAGGGGTTAGGTATGGCTACACCTTC.

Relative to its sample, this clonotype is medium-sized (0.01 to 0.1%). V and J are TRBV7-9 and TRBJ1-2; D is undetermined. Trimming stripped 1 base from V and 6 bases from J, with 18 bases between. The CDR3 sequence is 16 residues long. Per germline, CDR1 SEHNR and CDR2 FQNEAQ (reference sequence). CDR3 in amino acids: CASSLESVSGRNGYTF. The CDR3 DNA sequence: TGTGCCAGCAGCTTAGAGTCGGTCAGTGGGCGTAATGGCTACACCTTC.

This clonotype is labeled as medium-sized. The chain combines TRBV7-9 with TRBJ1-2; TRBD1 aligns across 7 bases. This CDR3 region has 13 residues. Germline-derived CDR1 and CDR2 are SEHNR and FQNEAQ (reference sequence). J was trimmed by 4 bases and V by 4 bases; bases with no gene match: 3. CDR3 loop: CASSSRGIYGYTF. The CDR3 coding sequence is TGTGCCAGCAGCTCCAGGGGGATCTATGGCTACACCTTC.

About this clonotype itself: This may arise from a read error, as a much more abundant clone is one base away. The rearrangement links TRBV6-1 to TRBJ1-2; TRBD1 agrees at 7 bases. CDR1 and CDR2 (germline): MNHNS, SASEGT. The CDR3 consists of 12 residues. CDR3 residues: CVSSGQVDGYTF. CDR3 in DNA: TGTGTCAGCAGTGGACAGGTGGATGGCTACACCTTC.

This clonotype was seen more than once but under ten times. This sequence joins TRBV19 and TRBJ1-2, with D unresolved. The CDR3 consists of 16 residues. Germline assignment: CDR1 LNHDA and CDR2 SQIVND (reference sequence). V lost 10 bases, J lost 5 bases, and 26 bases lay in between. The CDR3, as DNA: TGTGCCACTATGGGAGGGCCAATGTCTTCCCTTTATGGCTACACCTTC. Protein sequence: CATMGGPMSSLYGYTF. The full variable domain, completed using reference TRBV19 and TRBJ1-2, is DGGITQSPKYLFRKEGQNVTLSCEQNLNHDAMYWYRQDPGQGLRLIYYSQIVNDFQKGDIAEGYSVSREKKESFPLTVTSAQKNPTAFYLCATMGGPMSSLYGYTFGSGTRLTVV.

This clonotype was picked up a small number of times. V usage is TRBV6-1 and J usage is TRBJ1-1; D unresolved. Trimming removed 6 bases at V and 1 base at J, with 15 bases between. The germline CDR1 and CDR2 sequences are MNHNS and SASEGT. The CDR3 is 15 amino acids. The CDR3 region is CASSPGPPRNTEAFF. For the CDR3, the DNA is TGTGCCAGCAGCCCAGGACCGCCGAGGAACACTGAAGCTTTCTTT.

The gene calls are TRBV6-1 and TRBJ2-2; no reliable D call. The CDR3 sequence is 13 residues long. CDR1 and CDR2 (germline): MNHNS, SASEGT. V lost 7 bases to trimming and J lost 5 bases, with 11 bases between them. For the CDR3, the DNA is TGTGCCAGCACCCTAGGTCGGACCGGGGAGCTGTTTTTT. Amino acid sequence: CASTLGRTGELFF.

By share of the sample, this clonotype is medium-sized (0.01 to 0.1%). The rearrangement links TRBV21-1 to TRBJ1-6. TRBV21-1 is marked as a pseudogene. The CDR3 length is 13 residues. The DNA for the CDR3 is TGTGCCAGCAGCACTCGACGGGGTTCACCCCTCCACTTT. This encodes CASSTRRGSPLHF.

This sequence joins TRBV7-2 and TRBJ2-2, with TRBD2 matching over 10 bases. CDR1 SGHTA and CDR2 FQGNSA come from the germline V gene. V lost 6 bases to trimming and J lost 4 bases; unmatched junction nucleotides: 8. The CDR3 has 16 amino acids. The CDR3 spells CASRRASGGGTGELFF. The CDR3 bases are TGTGCCAGCAGGAGAGCTAGCGGGGGAGGCACCGGGGAGCTGTTTTTT.

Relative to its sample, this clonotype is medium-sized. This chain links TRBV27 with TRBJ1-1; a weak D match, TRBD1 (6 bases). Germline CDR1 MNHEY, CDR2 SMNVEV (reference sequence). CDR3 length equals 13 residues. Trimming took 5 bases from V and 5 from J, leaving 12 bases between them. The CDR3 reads CASSPSGVTEAFF. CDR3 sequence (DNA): TGTGCCAGCAGTCCCTCAGGGGTGACTGAAGCTTTCTTT.

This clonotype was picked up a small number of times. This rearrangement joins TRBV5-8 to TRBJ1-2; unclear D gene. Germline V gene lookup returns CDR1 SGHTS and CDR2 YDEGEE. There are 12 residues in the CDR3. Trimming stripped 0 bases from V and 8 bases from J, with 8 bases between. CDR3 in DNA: TGTGCCAGCAGCTTGGGGAGGCGAGGCTACACCTTC. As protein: CASSLGRRGYTF.

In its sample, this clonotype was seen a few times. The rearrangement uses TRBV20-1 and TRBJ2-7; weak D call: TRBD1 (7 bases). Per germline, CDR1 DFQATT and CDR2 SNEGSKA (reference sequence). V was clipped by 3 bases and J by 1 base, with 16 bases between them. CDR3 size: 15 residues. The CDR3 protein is CSARIQGGPSYEQYF. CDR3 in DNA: TGCAGTGCTAGGATTCAGGGGGGCCCATCCTACGAGCAGTACTTC.

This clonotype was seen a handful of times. For the CDR3, the DNA is TGTGCCAGCAGCTGGGGTGCGAATTCACCCCTCCACTTT. This sequence encodes CASSWGANSPLHF. The gene calls are TRBV5-5 and TRBJ1-6; D unresolved. The germline V gene encodes CDR1 SGHKS and CDR2 YYEKEE (reference sequence). The CDR3 totals 13 residues. The V and J ends lost 3 bases and 7 bases respectively, with 8 bases between them.

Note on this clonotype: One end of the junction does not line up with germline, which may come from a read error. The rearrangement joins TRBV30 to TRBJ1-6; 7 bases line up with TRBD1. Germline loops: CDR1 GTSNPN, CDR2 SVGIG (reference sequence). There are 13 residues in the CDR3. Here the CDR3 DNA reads TGTGCCTGGACCCCCCAGGGGGATTCACCCCCCCACTTT. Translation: CAWTPQGDSPPHF.

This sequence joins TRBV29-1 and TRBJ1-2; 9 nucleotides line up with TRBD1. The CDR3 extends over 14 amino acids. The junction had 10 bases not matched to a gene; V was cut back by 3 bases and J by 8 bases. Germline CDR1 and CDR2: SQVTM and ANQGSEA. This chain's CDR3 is CSVDTIGQGRGYTF. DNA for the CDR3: TGCAGCGTTGACACGATAGGACAGGGGCGAGGCTACACCTTC.